This T cell receptor beta chain was sequenced for a study of Graves' ophthalmopathy and Graves' hyperthyroidism. For the study at large: Ahead of any treatment, peripheral blood was obtained at the initial diagnosis. Study observations and caveats: Also, most clonotypes expanded in the thyroid above 0.001 frequency appeared in blood.

RNA transcripts were the source from which TCR beta CDR3 regions were amplified. RT-PCR with HTBI primers came first, then second-round multiplex PCR. TCRdb used MiXCR to reprocess the multiplex PCR reads, holding one entry per CDR3 protein. The sample holds roughly 350,000 distinct CDR3 sequences, approximately 18% seen once. With respect to this clonotype: Its antigen is unidentified.

If no ophthalmopathy appeared within 18 months of follow-up, hyperthyroidism was termed stable. The sample taken for sequencing was peripheral blood. The TCR was taken from an adult woman with stable Graves' hyperthyroidism.

The CDR3 DNA reads TGTGCCAGTAGTAACCGGGGCTCGGAAGAGACCCAGTACTTC. This encodes CASSNRGSEETQYF. The chain recombines TRBV19 with TRBJ2-5, with D perhaps given as TRBD1 or TRBD2 (5 bases each). Germline V lookup: CDR1 LNHDA, CDR2 SQIVND (reference sequence). This CDR3 is 14 amino acids long. V lost 4 bases and J lost 3, with 12 bases in between.